A selection of T cell receptor beta chains follows, all from one sample in a study of identical twins. A single record per CDR3 protein comes from TCRdb applying MiXCR to the 5' RACE reads. In the table there are about 250,000 distinct CDR3 sequences, around 15% of which are singletons. The specimen sequenced was memory (CD45RO+) T cells sorted from blood. All receptors come from a woman under 30 in good health. Both conserved end residues are trimmed from each CDR3.

V gene	J gene	CDR3 protein
TRBV7-9	TRBJ2-1	ASSWGGPYNEQF
TRBV29-1	TRBJ2-6	SVRLAGVSGGANVLT
TRBV6-5	TRBJ2-4	ASSYLSGSKNIQY
TRBV7-2	TRBJ2-3	ASSAGPPQDTQY
TRBV3-1	TRBJ2-1	ASSTAGGPYNEQF
TRBV7-2	TRBJ2-1	ASSLVASGRRNEQF
TRBV5-1	TRBJ2-2	ASSFDSGTGELF
TRBV5-1	TRBJ2-1	ASSKTFEHYNEQF
TRBV10-1	TRBJ2-2	ASNPTGGENTGELF
TRBV28	TRBJ1-1	ASSPARGTEAF
TRBV7-9	TRBJ1-3	ASSNLRGNTIY
TRBV28	TRBJ2-5	ASSLVGLAEIETQY
TRBV3-1	TRBJ2-2	ASSRVSGITGELF
TRBV5-1	TRBJ2-3	ASSLKTYSTDTQY
TRBV7-2	TRBJ2-1	ASSRDTSYNEQF
TRBV9	TRBJ1-1	ASSVVLPNTEAF
TRBV7-2	TRBJ1-1	ASQTVLNTEAF
TRBV6-1	TRBJ1-5	ASKGGTNQPQH
TRBV6-2/TRBV6-3	TRBJ1-5	ASSYQFSNQPQH
TRBV3-1	TRBJ1-6	ASSQGDRSNSPLH
TRBV20-1	TRBJ2-5	SALLGQETQY
TRBV18	TRBJ1-1	ASSPQASEAF
TRBV12-3/TRBV12-4	TRBJ2-6	ASSWGRRTGANVLT
TRBV6-1	TRBJ1-6	ASSKGLQYNSPLH
TRBV11-3	TRBJ2-5	ASSLPSPSGGGKTQY
TRBV10-1	TRBJ2-3	ASSTGTSGDRQY
TRBV7-9	TRBJ1-1	ASSLTATNTEAF
TRBV25-1	TRBJ1-3	ASSESKTFGNTIY
TRBV3-1	TRBJ1-2	ASSQNYGPFGGYT
TRBV12-3/TRBV12-4	TRBJ2-1	ASSLEGGGAHEQF
TRBV30	TRBJ1-3	AWGLNGNTIY
TRBV5-1	TRBJ2-7	ASSLSQPYEQY
TRBV7-9	TRBJ2-4	ASSLGGIQLTGIQY
TRBV20-1	TRBJ2-1	SARLYNEQF
TRBV5-1	TRBJ2-2	ASSTRDRENTGELF
TRBV6-6	TRBJ2-1	ASSYGLAVEQF
TRBV12-3/TRBV12-4	TRBJ1-1	ASSLVGDPEAF
TRBV6-2/TRBV6-3	TRBJ1-5	ASSSDRVVPQH
TRBV11-2	TRBJ2-7	ASSLEGGWVGEQY
TRBV7-9	TRBJ1-6	ASRLAGQGRSPLH
TRBV11-2	TRBJ1-6	ASSFSGEWNSPLH
TRBV10-3	TRBJ2-7	AISDGDISYEQY
TRBV20-1	TRBJ2-5	CAAGRDRSLIQETQY
TRBV4-2	TRBJ2-2	ASSQGTPNTGELF
TRBV10-2	TRBJ2-7	ATTPGQGYEQY
TRBV4-1	TRBJ2-3	ASSQDPPSDTQY
TRBV20-1	TRBJ2-3	SARGRSDTQY
TRBV7-3	TRBJ2-5	ASSLQRGETQY
TRBV20-1	TRBJ2-5	SARAGTNQETQY
TRBV7-2	TRBJ2-3	ASSLESITQY